What follows describes a single T cell receptor (beta chain). This clone's antigen is unknown. No base qualities exist here, and no much larger clone lies one base off it. These data are taken from a study of glioma-infiltrating T cells after dendritic cell vaccination (dated by TCRdb to about 2016). Background for the entire study: The cohort comprised roughly 15 glioblastoma patients from Phase I and II dendritic cell vaccination trials, 9 newly diagnosed and 6 with recurrent disease. Between the early 2000s and the early 2010s, the patients were given dendritic cell vaccination pulsed with autologous tumor lysate. TCR sequencing metrics, including TIL content and tumor-blood repertoire overlap, were correlated with survival after dendritic cell vaccination. In glioblastoma patients vaccinated with dendritic cells, deep sequencing of TCR beta CDR3 regions served to measure the amount of tumor-infiltrating lymphocytes and to compare repertoires between tumor and blood. To make the vaccine, monocyte-derived dendritic cells were cultured for under 9 days with IL-4 and GM-CSF and then pulsed overnight with autologous tumor lysate. Each patient got three intradermal injections of the dendritic cell vaccine, spaced at biweekly intervals, in the arm below the axilla. The full study reports these points: After dendritic cell vaccination, a higher estimated pretreatment TIL content predicted longer time to progression and longer overall survival. TCR clonality showed no direct relationship with survival, which suggests that a diverse polyclonal response may be important. The three-group TCR overlap response model was characterized as speculative, and prospective validation of the model was stated to be required. The cohort was small and heterogeneous, with few patients having full blood and tumor sets and even fewer initial-recurrent tumor pairs.

The germline V gene encodes CDR1 MNHNY and CDR2 SVGAGI (reference sequence). Trimming at the junction amounts to 5 bases on V and 0 bases on J, and the germline ends lie 11 bases apart. Including the terminal cysteine and phenylalanine, the CDR3 comprises 16 residues. Left in the record is the CDR3 DNA by itself, 48 bases read in frame from the first base. The immunoSEQ assay amplified TCRB CDR3 regions from roughly 2 micrograms of genomic DNA, or from all available DNA when less than that amount was available. For multiplex PCR, 60 forward primers for TCR V beta segments and 13 reverse primers for J beta segments were used. Synthetic control templates were spiked into each sample at limiting dilution to estimate reads per starting template. Reads of 87 bp were generated by sequencing on the Illumina HiSeq System. Per the source publication's procedure: PCR and sequencing errors were removed by a nearest neighbor algorithm that merged closely related sequences. TCR overlap was measured as the percentage of unique tumor TCR beta sequences also present in the same patient's peripheral blood. TCRdb took this table from immuneACCESS and kept in-frame rearrangements with V and J called. Such tables lack part of the clones; where checked against another copy, unresolved V genes explain under half of the gap, and the rest is unexplained. Clonal size and the V and J genes are those of that table, whereas D and trimming came from the DNA. For this sample there are 55,000 to 75,000 clones; about four fifths appear just once. The ten largest account for 6.5% to 10% of the sample.

To be selected, patients needed enough residual fresh-frozen tumor tissue and more than two years of available survival data. An isocitrate dehydrogenase mutation was not carried by any of the glioblastoma patients, although molecular status was otherwise variable. PBMC were collected before vaccination, two weeks after the third vaccination, and at tumor progression if progression occurred. The Qiagen DNeasy Blood extraction Kit was used for extraction of genomic DNA. The sample consisted of blood, taken before dendritic cell vaccination. The V and J genes are TRBV6-6 and TRBJ1-6; a tentative D call is TRBD1 (6 bases match). This receptor was identified in a human donor with glioblastoma. The encoded CDR3 is CASSADSFSYNSPLHF. The nucleotides are TGTGCCAGCAGTGCGGACAGCTTCTCCTATAATTCACCCCTCCACTTT.